A single sample is the source of the 30 T cell receptor beta chains below, sequenced in a study of T cells generated in artificial thymic organoids. Semi-nested PCR with reverse primers in the TRAC or TRBC constant regions amplified each chain separately. TCRdb itself ran the 5' RACE reads through MiXCR, one entry per CDR3 protein. The data hold 6,000 to 8,000 distinct CDR3 sequences, with about 24% observed a single time. The organoids combined MS5 murine stromal cells carrying human DLL1 with human hematopoietic stem and progenitor cells. The seeding cells were CD34+CD3- hematopoietic stem and progenitor cells purified by FACS to remove T cells. Their target antigens are unknown. The sample taken for sequencing was naive CD8+ T cells grown in artificial thymic organoids from cord blood stem and progenitor cells. Subset here: CD3+TCRalphabeta+CD8SP T cells; for blood, CD45RO-CCR7+ naive CD8+ T cells. These receptors were obtained from a human donor who gave cord blood stem cells for thymic organoid culture, a cardiac surgery patient who gave postnatal thymus, or a blood donor (not recorded which).

The chain is built from TRBV2 and TRBJ2-5; 10 nucleotides line up with TRBD2. Germline V gene lookup returns CDR1 SNHLY and CDR2 FYNNEI. Losses at the gene ends were 0 bases for V and 5 bases for J; bases not matched to a gene: 6. This CDR3 has 16 residues. CDR3 in amino acids: CASSEAPSGGCETQYF. CDR3 DNA: TGTGCCAGCAGTGAAGCCCCTAGCGGGGGATGCGAGACCCAGTACTTC.

For this clonotype: Germline and junction disagree at one end, which may indicate a read error. This chain links TRBV6-1 with TRBJ2-3, with 9 bases lining up with TRBD2. This CDR3 has 13 residues. Per the germline V gene, CDR1 is MNHNS and CDR2 is SASEGT. CDR3 sequence reads: CASRVKLAGPNHF. CDR3 DNA: TGTGCCAGCAGGGTAAAACTAGCGGGTCCCAACCATTTT.

This clonotype is judged medium-sized. The genes are TRBV5-6 and TRBJ1-2; possibly TRBD1 for D (5 bases). Trimming removed 1 base from V and 5 bases from J, with 9 bases in between. This CDR3 has 13 amino acids. The germline gives CDR1 SGHDT, CDR2 YYEEEE. CDR3 nucleotide sequence: TGTGCCAGCAGCTTGTGGGGGATTTATGGCTACACCTTC. It yields the protein CASSLWGIYGYTF.

This clonotype was seen only a few times. J is TRBJ2-7 and V is TRBV5-1, with D unresolved. Germline V CDR1 and CDR2: SGHRS, YFSETQ. Trimming shortened V by 7 bases and J by 0 bases, and 11 bases separated the two germline ends. The CDR3 is made up of 13 amino acids. CDR3 DNA sequence: TGCGCCAGCGGCCCCAGTGGCTCCTACGAGCAGTACTTC. Translating gives CASGPSGSYEQYF.

This clonotype is large within its sample. J is TRBJ2-3 and V is TRBV4-1; 11 nucleotides align to TRBD1. Trimming cost V 3 bases and J 4 bases; bases outside gene matches: 3. CDR1 MGHRA and CDR2 YSYEKL come from the germline V gene. The CDR3 is made up of 15 amino acids. The CDR3 DNA follows: TGCGCCAGCAGCCAGGGGACAGGGGGAGCAGATACGCAGTATTTT. It is translated as CASSQGTGGADTQYF.

This clonotype has more than one count but fewer than ten. The chain joins TRBV4-1 to TRBJ1-1, with unresolved D. The germline gives CDR1 MGHRA, CDR2 YSYEKL. This CDR3 comprises 15 residues. V dropped 2 bases and J dropped 4 bases, with 14 bases sitting between them. CDR3 DNA sequence: TGCGCCAGCAGCCAACCTCAGACGGGTAGCACTGAAGCTTTCTTT. It specifies CASSQPQTGSTEAFF.

The rearrangement joins TRBV10-3 to TRBJ2-2; the match to TRBD2 covers 7 bases. Losses at the gene ends were 10 bases for V and 6 bases for J; bases not matched to a gene: 5. Germline-derived CDR1 and CDR2 are ENHRY and SYGVKD. This CDR3 is 12 amino acids long. CDR3 DNA sequence: TGTGCCACACGGGGGGTAGCCGGGGAGCTGTTTTTT. The encoded protein is CATRGVAGELFF.

The V and J genes are TRBV7-9 and TRBJ2-7; TRBD2 agrees at 12 bases. Looked up from germline, CDR1 is SEHNR and CDR2 is FQNEAQ (reference sequence). The V and J ends lost 4 bases and 3 bases, in that order; junction bases with no gene match: 7. The CDR3 extends over 16 amino acids. The CDR3 DNA is TGTGCCAGCAGCTACTGGACTAGCGGGGTAATCTACGAGCAGTACTTC. Translated: CASSYWTSGVIYEQYF.

The rearrangement joins TRBV7-6 to TRBJ1-5; D gene unclear. The CDR3 has 15 residues. Germline-derived CDR1 and CDR2 are SGHVS and FNYEAQ. Trimming removed 1 base from V and 7 bases from J, with 14 bases in between. This chain's CDR3 is CASSLGAGNGQPQHF. Written as DNA, the CDR3 is TGTGCCAGCAGCTTAGGGGCGGGGAACGGGCAGCCCCAGCATTTT.

The chain carries TRBV7-2 and TRBJ2-7, with D unresolved. V shed 1 base and J shed 3 bases, with 16 bases lying between them. The CDR3 contains 16 residues. Germline V CDR1 and CDR2: SGHTA, FQGNSA. This CDR3 is CASSLDFYRGIYEQYF. DNA for the CDR3: TGTGCCAGCAGCTTAGACTTCTATCGAGGCATCTACGAGCAGTACTTC.

This clonotype is medium-sized. The CDR3 sequence: CSAREGGAVNEKLFF. The CDR3 DNA reads TGCAGTGCTAGAGAAGGGGGGGCGGTGAATGAAAAACTGTTTTTT. The chain combines TRBV20-1 with TRBJ1-4; the D gene is possibly TRBD1 (6 bases). The germline V and J ends were trimmed by 0 bases and 5 bases, with 13 bases remaining between them. The germline CDR1 and CDR2 sequences are DFQATT and SNEGSKA (reference sequence). The CDR3 consists of 15 residues.

This clonotype was counted only a few times. V gene TRBV7-2 combines with J gene TRBJ2-7; no firm D call. The CDR3 covers 16 residues. The germline CDR1 and CDR2 sequences are SGHTA and FQGNSA. V gave up 1 base and J gave up 0 bases, with 13 bases separating them. The CDR3 region is CASSLECLFSSYEQYF. CDR3 sequence (DNA): TGTGCCAGCAGCTTAGAGTGCCTTTTCAGCTCCTACGAGCAGTACTTC.

The chain combines TRBV18 with TRBJ2-7; no reliable D call. Germline-derived CDR1 and CDR2 are KGHSH and LQKENI. The CDR3 sequence is 15 residues long. V was pared by 0 bases and J by 2 bases, with 11 bases between. CDR3 bases: TGTGCCAGCTCACCACCGTTCCGAGGACCCTACGAGCAGTACTTC. It codes for CASSPPFRGPYEQYF.

V gene TRBV7-2 combines with J gene TRBJ1-3; D unresolved. In germline, CDR1 is SGHTA, CDR2 FQGNSA. The CDR3 totals 14 residues. V was pared by 5 bases and J by 3 bases, with 11 bases between. In DNA form, the CDR3 reads TGTGCCAGCAGCCGAGGCACTTTTGGAAACACCATATATTTT. This sequence encodes CASSRGTFGNTIYF.

This clonotype has more than one count but fewer than ten. A much larger clone lies a single base off, so this may be a read error. The chain joins TRBV18 to TRBJ2-7; D not certain. The CDR3 totals 13 residues. Germline V CDR1 and CDR2: KGHSH, LQKENI. The CDR3 loop is CASSQKWAYGQYF. The CDR3 nucleotides are TGTGCCAGCTCTCAGAAGTGGGCCTACGGGCAGTACTTC. The complete variable domain, with remaining parts taken from reference TRBV18 and TRBJ2-7, reads NAGVMQNPRHLVRRRGQEARLRCSPMKGHSHVYWYRQLPEEGLKFMVYLQKENIIDESGMPKERFSAEFPKEGPSILRIQQVVRGDSAAYFCASSQKWAYGQYFGPGTRLTVT.

This chain uses TRBV18 with TRBJ2-7; D is possibly TRBD1 (6 bases). V was cut by 0 bases and J by 3 bases, with 15 bases left in between. The CDR3 runs to 16 residues. Germline CDR1 is KGHSH and CDR2 is LQKENI. The CDR3 DNA is TGTGCCAGCTCACCACCCGGACAGAGGGGGTACTACGAGCAGTACTTC. Its protein is CASSPPGQRGYYEQYF.

This clonotype rates as medium-sized. The chain carries TRBV3-1 and TRBJ2-3; TRBD2 matches 9 bases. From germline, CDR1 is LGHDT and CDR2 YNNKEL (reference sequence). Losses at the gene ends were 0 bases for V and 3 bases for J; bases not matched to a gene: 16. The CDR3 spans 20 residues. CDR3 residues: CASSQDWPWGGSGGTDTQYF. In DNA form, the CDR3 reads TGTGCCAGCAGCCAAGATTGGCCCTGGGGGGGTAGCGGGGGAACAGATACGCAGTATTTT.

Within the sample, this clonotype is medium-sized. The V and J genes are TRBV6-2 or TRBV6-3 and TRBJ1-2; possibly TRBD1 for D (6 bases). The CDR3 length is 12 residues. Germline CDR1 is MNHEY and CDR2 is SVGEGT. V was clipped by 5 bases and J by 8 bases, with 12 bases between them. As DNA, the CDR3 is TGTGCCAGCAGTCCCAGGGGCGGAGGCTACACCTTC. It is translated as CASSPRGGGYTF.

Concerning this clonotype: At one of its ends the junction is not consistent with the germline gene, which may arise from a read error. The chain is built from TRBV4-3 and TRBJ2-7; 7 bases match TRBD1. Germline V CDR1 and CDR2: LGHNA, YSLEER. The CDR3 is 17 residues long. The CDR3 region is CASGQGRGLGPAYEQYF. In DNA, the CDR3 is TGCGCCAGCGGCCAAGGAAGGGGGCTGGGCCCTGCCTACGAGCAGTACTTC.

The CDR3 is CASSLYGEWNSPLHF. DNA for the CDR3: TGTGCCAGCAGTTTATACGGGGAGTGGAATTCACCCCTCCACTTT. The genes are TRBV12-3 or TRBV12-4 and TRBJ1-6; the D is unclear. The CDR3 is 15 residues long. With 2 bases removed from V and 7 bases from J, the gap between germline ends came to 12 bases.

The CDR3 DNA reads TGTGCCAGCAGCTTAACCCCCAACCGGTTCCCTTCTTCGAACTTAGCCAAAAACATTCAGTACTTC. It yields the protein CASSLTPNRFPSSNLAKNIQYF. The V call is TRBV11-2, the J call TRBJ2-4, with D unclear. This CDR3 is 22 amino acids long. Trimming removed 2 bases from V and 0 bases from J, with 29 bases in between. CDR1 and CDR2 from the germline V gene are SGHAT and FQNNGV.

This clonotype was recorded a few times. V is TRBV4-2 and J is TRBJ2-7; a weak D match, TRBD2 (6 bases). V was cut by 1 base and J by 4 bases, with 14 bases left in between. Germline-derived CDR1 and CDR2 are LGHNA and YNFKEQ. The CDR3 has 15 amino acids. CDR3 DNA sequence: TGTGCCAGCAGCCAAGGACGGGCGGGGATATACGAGCAGTACTTC. This encodes CASSQGRAGIYEQYF.

By share of the sample, this clonotype is medium-sized. This chain connects TRBV5-1 to TRBJ2-7; possibly TRBD1 for D (8 bases). Trimming took off 4 bases at V and 1 base at J, with 15 bases between the two ends. This CDR3 contains 15 residues. From germline, CDR1 is SGHRS and CDR2 YFSETQ. CDR3 bases: TGCGCCAGCAGCCCCCACAGGGGGGGGTCCTACGAGCAGTACTTC. Its translation: CASSPHRGGSYEQYF.

A few counts support this clonotype. V gene TRBV7-8 combines with J gene TRBJ1-6; D ambiguous. The germline CDR1 and CDR2 sequences are SGHVS and FQNEAQ. Trimming shortened V by 5 bases and J by 4 bases, and 9 bases separated the two germline ends. The CDR3 length is 14 residues. Here the CDR3 DNA reads TGTGCCAGCAGCCTCCACGGTTATAATTCACCCCTCCACTTT. Its protein product is CASSLHGYNSPLHF.

A few counts support this clonotype. V usage is TRBV27 and J usage is TRBJ2-3; 8 positions agree with TRBD2. J lost 5 bases, V lost 6 bases, and 7 bases had no gene match. The CDR3 spans 14 residues. Looked up from germline, CDR1 is MNHEY and CDR2 is SMNVEV (reference sequence). CDR3 sequence: CASSAGGVVDTQYF. CDR3 sequence (DNA): TGTGCCAGCAGCGCCGGGGGGGTCGTAGATACGCAGTATTTT.

This clonotype is classed as medium-sized. This sequence joins TRBV4-1 and TRBJ2-4, with D hard to call. Trimming removed 4 bases at V and 0 bases at J, with 10 bases between. The germline CDR1 and CDR2 sequences are MGHRA and YSYEKL. The CDR3 is made up of 15 amino acids. CDR3 nucleotide sequence: TGCGCCAGCAGCCGCTTTAGATTAGCCAAAAACATTCAGTACTTC. Amino acid sequence: CASSRFRLAKNIQYF.

In this sample, this clonotype turned up a few times. The rearrangement links TRBV3-1 to TRBJ2-1; D possibly corresponds to TRBD2 (6 bases). The germline gives CDR1 LGHDT, CDR2 YNNKEL (reference sequence). The CDR3 is 18 amino acids. The germline V and J ends were trimmed by 4 bases and 1 base, with 20 bases remaining between them. CDR3 sequence (DNA): TGTGCCAGCAGCCCCTTTGGGATAGCGGCCCTTTCCTACAATGAGCAGTTCTTC. Translating it yields CASSPFGIAALSYNEQFF.

This clonotype was seen a handful of times. V is TRBV11-3 and J is TRBJ1-2; TRBD1 matches 8 bases. The germline V gene has CDR1 SGHNT and CDR2 YENEEA. The CDR3 has 14 amino acids. V dropped 5 bases and J dropped 6; count of bases not matched to a gene: 8. The CDR3 region has the DNA TGTGCCAGCAGCCCCGGACAGGGTTTGCATGGCTACACCTTC. This sequence encodes CASSPGQGLHGYTF.

The rearrangement links TRBV6-2 or TRBV6-3 to TRBJ2-4; perhaps TRBD1 as D (6 bases). Looked up from germline, CDR1 is MNHEY and CDR2 is SVGEGT. Trimming shortened V by 5 bases and J by 7 bases, and 9 bases separated the two germline ends. This CDR3 comprises 12 residues. CDR3 in DNA: TGTGCCAGCAGTCCTGACAGGAACATTCAGTACTTC. Its translation is CASSPDRNIQYF.

A note on this clonotype: Germline and junction disagree at one end, which may indicate a read error. This sequence joins TRBV18 and TRBJ2-7; 7 nucleotides align to TRBD1. The germline V gene encodes CDR1 KGHSH and CDR2 LQKENI. This CDR3 has 16 amino acids. The CDR3, as DNA: TGTACCAGCTCACCAGTGGGACAGAAGAGCTCCTACGAGCAGTACTTC. Protein: CTSSPVGQKSSYEQYF.